This TCR beta chain was captured by sequencing in a study of T cells in Graves' hyperthyroidism and ophthalmopathy. This CDR3 is built from 12 residues. The germline gives CDR1 SGHRS, CDR2 YFSETQ. V shed 0 bases and J 10 bases; nucleotides not matched to a gene: 1. This clonotype was counted many times. Ophthalmopathy patients had moderate-to-severe active disease, CAS ≥3, NOSPECS ≥4, and disease duration under 3 months. Uncontrolled infection, other autoimmune disease, pregnancy or lactation excluded patients. RNA transcripts provided the source from which TCR beta CDR3 regions were amplified. The HTBI primer set drove a first-round RT-PCR of the TCR CDR3. TCRdb re-derived calls from the multiplex PCR reads in MiXCR, one entry per CDR3 protein. Among around 240,000 distinct CDR3 sequences listed, about 16% were seen once.

This TCR came from a woman under 30 with Graves' ophthalmopathy. The V and J genes are TRBV5-1 and TRBJ1-2; 9 positions match TRBD1. Sequenced material: blood. This CDR3 reads CASSLGTGDYTF. In DNA, the CDR3 is TGCGCCAGCAGCTTGGGGACAGGGGACTACACCTTC.